This is a list of T cell receptor beta chains from one sample in a study of blood T cells in healthy people across ages. TCRdb fed the 5' RACE reads into MiXCR, producing one record per CDR3 protein. The data show about 1.5 million distinct CDR3 sequences, with about 43% seen just once and 7.9% held by the top ten. Source material: blood. The receptors here all came from a young woman in good health. CDR3s include the opening cysteine and the closing phenylalanine or tryptophan. Fields, in order: CDR3 length, D gene, V gene, J gene, clone size, CDR3 DNA, CDR3 protein. D genes are given only for firm matches. Where a row states a size, it is once, few, many or the class of an expanded clone; other rows omit it.

CDR3 length: 15; D gene: TRBD2; V gene: TRBV7-2; J gene: TRBJ2-5; clone size: .; CDR3 DNA: TGTGCCAGCAGCACAACTAGCGGGGGGAGAGAGACCCAGTACTTC; CDR3 protein: CASSTTSGGRETQYF
CDR3 length: 16; D gene: .; V gene: TRBV5-1; J gene: TRBJ2-7; clone size: .; CDR3 DNA: TGCGCCAGCAGCCCACAGGGAGGGATGCCGTACAATGAGCAGTACTTC; CDR3 protein: CASSPQGGMPYNEQYF
CDR3 length: 14; D gene: .; V gene: TRBV10-3; J gene: TRBJ1-1; clone size: .; CDR3 DNA: TGTGCCATCAGTGACAGGGTTGAGAACACTGAAGCTTTCTTT; CDR3 protein: CAISDRVENTEAFF
CDR3 length: 15; D gene: .; V gene: TRBV28; J gene: TRBJ1-4; clone size: .; CDR3 DNA: TGTGCCAGCAGTTTTGCGGGAACAGAGGATGAAAAACTGTTTTTT; CDR3 protein: CASSFAGTEDEKLFF
CDR3 length: 16; D gene: TRBD1; V gene: TRBV6-6; J gene: TRBJ2-7; clone size: .; CDR3 DNA: TGTGCCAGCAGTTACTTGGGGACAGGGGGCCCCTACGAGCAGTACTTC; CDR3 protein: CASSYLGTGGPYEQYF
CDR3 length: 15; D gene: .; V gene: TRBV7-3; J gene: TRBJ2-3; clone size: once; CDR3 DNA: TGTACCAGCAGCAAAACTGGACAGCAGATTGATACGCAGTATTTT; CDR3 protein: CTSSKTGQQIDTQYF
CDR3 length: 15; D gene: TRBD2; V gene: TRBV24-1; J gene: TRBJ2-7; clone size: .; CDR3 DNA: TGTGCCACTGGGTGGGGGGGTCCCACCTACAATGAGCAGTACTTC; CDR3 protein: CATGWGGPTYNEQYF
CDR3 length: 12; D gene: .; V gene: TRBV5-1; J gene: TRBJ2-1; clone size: .; CDR3 DNA: TGCGCCAGCAGCTCACCGGACGGCGAGCAGTTCTTC; CDR3 protein: CASSSPDGEQFF
CDR3 length: 14; D gene: .; V gene: TRBV7-6; J gene: TRBJ2-1; clone size: .; CDR3 DNA: TGTGCCAGCTCAAGGGGCATAGTGGACAATGAGCAGTTCTTC; CDR3 protein: CASSRGIVDNEQFF
CDR3 length: 15; D gene: TRBD1; V gene: TRBV5-1; J gene: TRBJ1-6; clone size: .; CDR3 DNA: TGCGCCAGCAGCCCAGGGACAGTAGTTAATTCACCCCTCCACTTT; CDR3 protein: CASSPGTVVNSPLHF
CDR3 length: 17; D gene: .; V gene: TRBV28; J gene: TRBJ2-1; clone size: .; CDR3 DNA: TGTGCCAGCAGTTTAGGGCCGGGACCCAGCTCCTACAATGAGCAGTTCTTC; CDR3 protein: CASSLGPGPSSYNEQFF
CDR3 length: 16; D gene: TRBD1; V gene: TRBV12-3/TRBV12-4; J gene: TRBJ1-2; clone size: few; CDR3 DNA: TGTGCCAGCAGTTTCCAACAGGGGCAAGCTAACTATGGCTACACCTTC; CDR3 protein: CASSFQQGQANYGYTF
CDR3 length: 16; D gene: TRBD1; V gene: TRBV6-5; J gene: TRBJ1-5; clone size: few; CDR3 DNA: TGTGCCAGCAGTCCACGCCCTGGACAGGTCTATCAGCCCCAGCATTTT; CDR3 protein: CASSPRPGQVYQPQHF
CDR3 length: 15; D gene: .; V gene: TRBV7-2; J gene: TRBJ2-7; clone size: few; CDR3 DNA: TGTGCCAGCAAGATAGAACCAGACAGGCGCTACGAGCAGTACTTC; CDR3 protein: CASKIEPDRRYEQYF
CDR3 length: 15; D gene: TRBD2; V gene: TRBV30; J gene: TRBJ2-5; clone size: .; CDR3 DNA: TGTGCCTGGAGTTTTGGCGGGAGGTCCGCCGAGACCCAGTACTTC; CDR3 protein: CAWSFGGRSAETQYF
CDR3 length: 16; D gene: .; V gene: TRBV6-5; J gene: TRBJ2-6; clone size: few; CDR3 DNA: TGTGCCAGCAGTTACTCATCGGGCACTGGGGCCAACGTCCTGACTTTC; CDR3 protein: CASSYSSGTGANVLTF
CDR3 length: 14; D gene: TRBD1; V gene: TRBV19; J gene: TRBJ1-5; clone size: .; CDR3 DNA: TGTGCCAGTAGCGAAACAGGGGGCTACCAGCCCCAGCATTTT; CDR3 protein: CASSETGGYQPQHF
CDR3 length: 13; D gene: .; V gene: TRBV11-2; J gene: TRBJ2-1; clone size: .; CDR3 DNA: TGTGCCAGCAGCTTAGCGGTGGGCGAGACCCAGTTCTTC; CDR3 protein: CASSLAVGETQFF
CDR3 length: 9; D gene: .; V gene: TRBV3-1; J gene: TRBJ2-7; clone size: .; CDR3 DNA: TGTGCCAGCCACTACGAGCAGTACTTC; CDR3 protein: CASHYEQYF
CDR3 length: 14; D gene: .; V gene: TRBV29-1; J gene: TRBJ2-1; clone size: .; CDR3 DNA: TGCAGCGTTGTGGGCCGGGTCGGGGTAGATGAGCAGTTCTTC; CDR3 protein: CSVVGRVGVDEQFF
CDR3 length: 14; D gene: TRBD1; V gene: TRBV27; J gene: TRBJ2-3; clone size: few; CDR3 DNA: TGTGCCAGCAGCTTGACAGGGGGCTTCGATACGCAGTATTTT; CDR3 protein: CASSLTGGFDTQYF
CDR3 length: 12; D gene: .; V gene: TRBV12-3/TRBV12-4; J gene: TRBJ2-3; clone size: many; CDR3 DNA: TGTGCCAGCGGGGAGATCACAGATACGCAGTATTTT; CDR3 protein: CASGEITDTQYF
CDR3 length: 15; D gene: .; V gene: TRBV20-1; J gene: TRBJ2-5; clone size: .; CDR3 DNA: TGCAGTGCCCGACCCGGACGGAATGTCGAGGAGACCCAGTACTTC; CDR3 protein: CSARPGRNVEETQYF
CDR3 length: 13; D gene: .; V gene: TRBV12-3/TRBV12-4; J gene: TRBJ2-7; clone size: .; CDR3 DNA: TGTGCCAGCAAGCTAAGTGCCGCCTACGAGCAGTACTTC; CDR3 protein: CASKLSAAYEQYF
CDR3 length: 18; D gene: TRBD1; V gene: TRBV5-1; J gene: TRBJ2-3; clone size: few; CDR3 DNA: TGCGCCAGCGCCACCCCGGGACAGGGGGGAAGGAGCACAGATACGCAGTATTTT; CDR3 protein: CASATPGQGGRSTDTQYF